Listed here are 5 T cell receptor beta chains from one sample, sequenced in a study of blood T cells in healthy people across ages. Through a sample-barcoded 5' primer and a J-beta primer mix, a second PCR was run for roughly 7 to 11 cycles. Each CDR3 protein gets one entry after TCRdb re-called the 5' RACE reads with MiXCR. Of 1.2 million to 1.5 million distinct CDR3 sequences in the sample, roughly 40% are singletons; the top ten hold roughly 8.2%. The specimen was blood. These TCRs come from a woman aged 18-29 years in good health.

J is TRBJ2-1 and V is TRBV19; D is perhaps TRBD2 (5 bases). Germline V CDR1 and CDR2: LNHDA, SQIVND (reference sequence). V was pared by 5 bases and J by 7 bases, with 12 bases between. The CDR3 sequence is 13 residues long. CDR3 nucleotides: TGTGCCAGTAGTGATAGCGATCGAAATGAGCAGTTCTTC. Amino acids: CASSDSDRNEQFF.

This sequence joins TRBV5-1 and TRBJ1-2, with TRBD1 matching 7 bases. Germline V gene lookup returns CDR1 SGHRS and CDR2 YFSETQ. The CDR3 contains 16 residues. Trimming took 4 bases from V and 0 from J; bases not matched to a gene: 9. The CDR3 nucleotides read TGCGCCAGCAGCCCCGAGGGGGCCCTAGCTAACTATGGCTACACCTTC. Its protein is CASSPEGALANYGYTF.

The chain joins TRBV29-1 to TRBJ2-2, with a weak D call TRBD2 (7 bases). Germline V lookup: CDR1 SQVTM, CDR2 ANQGSEA. CDR3 length equals 16 residues. Trimming cost V 6 bases and J 6 bases, with 23 bases left between them. The CDR3 sequence is CSVLERGGAKAGELFF. In nucleotides, the CDR3 is TGCAGCGTCCTCGAAAGGGGGGGGGCTAAAGCCGGGGAGCTGTTTTTT.

The J gene is TRBJ2-1, the V gene TRBV3-1; a possible D gene is TRBD2 (6 bases). Trimming removed 2 bases from V and 7 bases from J, with 12 bases in between. The CDR3 has 14 residues. From germline, CDR1 is LGHDT and CDR2 YNNKEL (reference sequence). CDR3 DNA: TGTGCCAGCAGCCAAAACGGGGGAGGAAATGAGCAGTTCTTC. Protein sequence: CASSQNGGGNEQFF.

V and J are TRBV12-3 or TRBV12-4 and TRBJ1-2; D may be TRBD1 (5 bases). V was trimmed by 0 bases and J by 6 bases, leaving 23 bases between them. This CDR3 is 18 amino acids long. The CDR3 protein is CASSLALPGGVLGDGYTF. CDR3 sequence (DNA): TGTGCCAGCAGTTTAGCGCTTCCCGGGGGAGTGTTAGGGGATGGCTACACCTTC.